What follows are 25 T cell receptor beta chains derived from one specimen sequenced in a study of blood T cell repertoires in COVID-19. Using immunoSEQ multiplex PCR, the repertoire was profiled, and TCRdb retains in-frame clones only, with some absent. The data contain about 270,000 clones, 80% to 90% of them singletons. Sequencing was performed on PBMCs or T cells enriched from blood (not recorded which). The receptors derive from a woman between 18 and 30 years old who had recovered from COVID-19.

V usage is TRBV18 and J usage is TRBJ1-4; D is ambiguous. From germline, CDR1 is KGHSH and CDR2 LQKENI. Trimming took off 0 bases at V and 8 bases at J, with 13 bases between the two ends. The CDR3 runs 15 residues. The CDR3 coding sequence is TGTGCCAGCTCACCACCGTTTCCCGAGGGCGAAAAACTGTTTTTT. Translation gives CASSPPFPEGEKLFF.

This chain connects TRBV5-4 to TRBJ2-3; 9 bases align to TRBD1. CDR1 is SGHNT and CDR2 is YYREEE in the germline V gene (reference sequence). Unmatched junction bases numbered 2, after V lost 0 bases and J lost 3 bases. The CDR3 covers 15 residues. CDR3 coding DNA: TGTGCCAGCAGCTTGGGACAGGGGGATACAGATACGCAGTATTTT. It codes for CASSLGQGDTDTQYF. Full variable domain (outside the CDR3, taken from reference TRBV5-4 and TRBJ2-3): ETGVTQSPTHLIKTRGQQVTLRCSSQSGHNTVSWYQQALGQGPQFIFQYYREEENGRGNFPPRFSGLQFPNYSSELNVNALELDDSALYLCASSLGQGDTDTQYFGPGTRLTVL.

V and J are TRBV10-2 and TRBJ1-2, with unresolved D. V shed 4 bases and J shed 5 bases, with 8 bases lying between them. From germline, CDR1 is WSHSY and CDR2 SAAADI. The CDR3 runs to 12 residues. CDR3 amino acids: CASSVQAYGYTF. CDR3 in DNA: TGCGCCAGCAGTGTTCAGGCTTATGGCTACACCTTC.

This clone was picked up one time. The V gene is TRBV27, the J gene TRBJ1-6; 8 bases are a match to TRBD1. J was trimmed by 7 bases and V by 4 bases; bases with no gene match: 9. This CDR3 is 16 amino acids long. Germline-derived CDR1 and CDR2 are MNHEY and SMNVEV (reference sequence). In DNA, the CDR3 is TGTGCCAGCAGTTCGCTTAAGACAGGGGTGAATTCACCCCTCCACTTT. Amino acids: CASSSLKTGVNSPLHF.

The CDR3 bases are TGTGCCAGCAGTCCAGGGGGCCGGGGAACTGAAGCTTTCTTT. Its translation is CASSPGGRGTEAFF. The chain employs TRBV28 and TRBJ1-1; TRBD1 matches 8 bases. CDR3 length: 14 amino acids. J lost 5 bases, V lost 5 bases, and 7 bases had no gene match. The germline V gene encodes CDR1 MDHEN and CDR2 SYDVKM.

This chain connects TRBV5-1 to TRBJ2-5, with TRBD1 matching 7 bases. The V gene end was trimmed by 2 bases and the J gene end by 2 bases; junction bases not matched to a gene: 3. CDR1 is SGHRS, CDR2 YFSETQ, per germline. CDR3 length: 14 residues. Written as DNA, the CDR3 is TGCGCCAGCAGCTTACCGGGACAGCAAGAGACCCAGTACTTC. Translated: CASSLPGQQETQYF.

The J gene is TRBJ1-1, the V gene TRBV11-1; 7 bases fit TRBD1. J lost 11 bases, V lost 4 bases, and 10 bases had no gene match. CDR1 and CDR2 (germline): SGHAT, FQDESV (reference sequence). CDR3 length: 13 amino acids. The CDR3 region has the DNA TGTGCCAGCAGCTATATCAGGGGGTCGGACGCTTTCTTT. It specifies CASSYIRGSDAFF.

The CDR3 reads CASSDSTLNSPLHF. The CDR3 DNA is TGTGCCAGCAGTGACAGCACCTTGAATTCACCCCTCCACTTT. The chain joins TRBV6-4 to TRBJ1-6; no definite D call. With 2 bases removed from V and 7 bases from J, the gap between germline ends came to 9 bases. The CDR3 length is 14 residues. Germline V gene lookup returns CDR1 MRHNA and CDR2 SNTAGT.

The CDR3 here is CASSPTVAGTTGELFF. In nucleotides, the CDR3 is TGCGCCAGCAGCCCTACGGTGGCGGGGACCACCGGGGAGCTGTTTTTT. This chain uses TRBV5-1 with TRBJ2-2, with a tentative D call TRBD2 (6 bases). This CDR3 comprises 16 residues. The V end was cut by 4 bases, the J end by 4 bases, with 17 bases between. Germline V gene data show CDR1 as SGHRS and CDR2 as YFSETQ.

The gene calls are TRBV7-9 and TRBJ1-2; 10 bases line up with TRBD1. Germline-derived CDR1 and CDR2 are SEHNR and FQNEAQ (reference sequence). Trimming cost V 5 bases and J 3 bases; bases outside gene matches: 9. This CDR3 region has 16 residues. The CDR3 sequence: CASSRQTGGSHYGYTF. For the CDR3, the DNA is TGTGCCAGCAGCCGACAGACAGGGGGCAGTCACTATGGCTACACCTTC.

The chain uses TRBV6-5 and TRBJ2-7, with a tentative D call TRBD2 (5 bases). Looked up from germline, CDR1 is MNHEY and CDR2 is SVGAGI. V shed 5 bases and J shed 0 bases, with 14 bases lying between them. This CDR3 comprises 15 residues. CDR3 sequence: CASSRGSDPSYEQYF. In DNA, the CDR3 is TGTGCCAGCAGTAGAGGGTCCGACCCCTCCTACGAGCAGTACTTC.

The chain joins TRBV28 to TRBJ2-1; 8 bases are a match to TRBD1. V shed 2 bases, J shed 6 bases, and the junction held 6 bases outside the gene matches. This CDR3 is built from 15 residues. Per germline, CDR1 MDHEN and CDR2 SYDVKM. CDR3 coding DNA: TGTGCCAGCAGTTTAATTGGGACAGGCTCCAATGAGCAGTTCTTC. Its protein is CASSLIGTGSNEQFF.

This clone was counted many times. This sample includes further DNA sequences coding for the same CDR3. This chain uses TRBV11-1 with TRBJ1-2; 7 bases map to TRBD1. From germline, CDR1 is SGHAT and CDR2 FQDESV (reference sequence). The CDR3 extends over 13 amino acids. The V and J ends lost 5 bases and 3 bases, in that order; junction bases with no gene match: 3. In DNA, the CDR3 is TGTGCCAGCAGCCCCGACAGGGACTATGGCTACACCTTC. Amino acids: CASSPDRDYGYTF.

This clone was seen a single time. Additional DNA sequences in this sample encode the identical CDR3. This chain joins TRBV19 and TRBJ1-2, with no clear D. The length of the CDR3 is 11 residues. Germline values: CDR1 LNHDA, CDR2 SQIVND (reference sequence). The germline V and J ends were trimmed by 3 bases and 8 bases, with 7 bases remaining between them. The CDR3 is CASSIGRGYTF. The CDR3, as DNA: TGTGCCAGTAGTATCGGGAGGGGCTACACCTTC.

Comment on this clone: Other DNA sequences in this sample translate to the same CDR3. The chain employs TRBV19 and TRBJ1-6; 8 bases match TRBD1. Germline V gives CDR1 LNHDA, CDR2 SQIVND (reference sequence). The V gene end was trimmed by 6 bases and the J gene end by 8 bases; junction bases not matched to a gene: 3. CDR3 size: 13 residues. CDR3: CASSGTGDSPLHF. CDR3 coding DNA: TGTGCCAGTAGCGGGACAGGAGATTCACCCCTCCACTTT.

The V gene is TRBV7-8, the J gene TRBJ1-5; TRBD1 is a possible D gene (5 bases). Trimming cost V 1 base and J 2 bases, with 15 bases left between them. The CDR3 has 17 residues. Germline assignment: CDR1 SGHVS and CDR2 FQNEAQ. The CDR3 DNA follows: TGTGCCAGCAGCTTAGAGTTTAGGGGCGGCGGCAATCAGCCCCAGCATTTT. Translated, it gives CASSLEFRGGGNQPQHF.

This sequence joins TRBV3-1 (or the pseudogene TRBV3-2) and TRBJ1-1, with TRBD1 as a possible D gene (5 bases). Germline CDR1 reads LGHDT; CDR2 reads YNNKEL (reference sequence). CDR3 length equals 13 residues. The ends were cut back, 5 bases at V and 4 bases at J, with 11 bases in the middle. CDR3 sequence (DNA): TGTGCCAGCAGCTTACTTAGGGGCACTGAAGCTTTCTTT. Protein: CASSLLRGTEAFF.

V gene TRBV11-2 combines with J gene TRBJ1-6, with TRBD1 as a possible D gene (6 bases). The CDR3 runs to 15 residues. Trimming removed 3 bases at V and 9 bases at J, with 15 bases between. Germline V gives CDR1 SGHAT, CDR2 FQNNGV. CDR3 sequence (DNA): TGTGCCAGCAGCTTGGACAGCTTTTTTCTTTCACCCCTCCACTTT. It codes for CASSLDSFFLSPLHF. The whole variable domain, remainder taken from reference TRBV11-2 and TRBJ1-6, is EAGVAQSPRYKIIEKRQSVAFWCNPISGHATLYWYQQILGQGPKLLIQFQNNGVVDDSQLPKDRFSAERLKGVDSTLKIQPAKLEDSAVYLCASSLDSFFLSPLHFGNGTRLTVT.

The V and J genes are TRBV18 and TRBJ1-2, with D uncertain. This CDR3 comprises 13 residues. With 2 bases removed from V and 2 bases from J, the gap between germline ends came to 6 bases. Germline CDR1 reads KGHSH; CDR2 reads LQKENI. The CDR3 loop reads CASSPSVNYGYTF. CDR3 sequence (DNA): TGTGCCAGCTCACCATCTGTGAACTATGGCTACACCTTC.

V usage is TRBV13 and J usage is TRBJ1-1; a weak D match, TRBD1 (5 bases). V was shortened by 1 base and J by 2 bases, with 14 bases between the two germline ends. Germline CDR1 reads PRHDT; CDR2 reads FYEKMQ (reference sequence). The CDR3 extends over 16 amino acids. For the CDR3, the DNA is TGTGCCAGCAGCTTAGAGGAGTCAGGGCGAAACACTGAAGCTTTCTTT. It encodes CASSLEESGRNTEAFF.

This chain links TRBV11-2 with TRBJ1-2; D remains unclear. V was shortened by 5 bases and J by 8 bases, with 21 bases between the two germline ends. The CDR3 sequence is 15 residues long. The germline V gene has CDR1 SGHAT and CDR2 FQNNGV. In DNA form, the CDR3 reads TGTGCCAGCAGCCTCTCCCGGGTCCTAGTTGGCGGCTACACCTTC. Its protein is CASSLSRVLVGGYTF.

A remark on this clone: Mismatch with germline at one junction end may stem from a read error. The chain is built from TRBV19 and TRBJ1-2, with D perhaps matching TRBD1 (6 bases). The CDR3 is made up of 11 amino acids. The V gene's germline CDR1 is LNHDA and CDR2 SQIVND (reference sequence). Here the CDR3 DNA reads TGTGCCAGTAGTAGATCTCAGGGGCTAGCCTTC. Protein: CASSRSQGLAF.

The genes are TRBV11-2 and TRBJ1-1; maybe TRBD1 (5 bases). The V end lost 1 base, the J end lost 8 bases, and 11 bases lay between the germline ends. The CDR3 runs to 13 residues. CDR1 is SGHAT and CDR2 is FQNNGV in the germline V gene. CDR3 nucleotides: TGTGCCAGCAGCTTAGGAAGGGGTGGGGAAGCTTTCTTT. Protein: CASSLGRGGEAFF.

The chain is built from TRBV7-8 and TRBJ1-4; D call uncertain. CDR1 and CDR2 from the germline V gene are SGHVS and FQNEAQ. The CDR3 spans 12 residues. The V and J ends lost 7 bases and 8 bases respectively, with 11 bases between them. The CDR3 nucleotides are TGTGCCAGCAACCTCGACGGGGAAAAACTGTTTTTT. Translating it yields CASNLDGEKLFF. Drawing the rest from reference TRBV7-8 and TRBJ1-4, the complete variable domain is GAGVSQSPRYKVAKRGQDVALRCDPISGHVSLFWYQQALGQGPEFLTYFQNEAQLDKSGLPSDRFFAERPEGSVSTLKIQRTQQEDSAVYLCASNLDGEKLFFGSGTQLSVL.

In its sample, this clone was seen a few times. The chain has TRBV28 and TRBJ1-2; possibly TRBD1 for D (5 bases). Trimming removed 5 bases from V and 1 base from J, with 14 bases in between. Germline V gene data show CDR1 as MDHEN and CDR2 as SYDVKM. CDR3 length: 15 amino acids. CDR3 region: CASSRRGRDNYGYTF. The CDR3 region has the DNA TGTGCCAGCAGTCGTCGGGGGAGGGATAACTATGGCTACACCTTC.